This T cell receptor beta chain was retrieved from a study of vaccination effects on CD4 cells after COVID-19. Looking at the study overall: Convalescent patients (three in total) were sampled early and late after vaccination. Post-vaccine sample collection fell at a median of 72 days after the second dose.

Study-wide points: The study got few convalescent patients and did not collect any early post-infection timepoints.

The V and J ends lost 6 bases and 4 bases respectively, with 12 bases between them. The germline V gene has CDR1 SGHDN and CDR2 FVKESK. The CDR3 loop spans 13 amino acids. Using immunoSEQ multiplex PCR, the repertoire was profiled, and TCRdb retains in-frame clones only, with some absent. The sample records tens of thousands of clones, about 74% being singletons. Notes on this clone: Its antigen remains unidentified.

Once cultured for more than nine days, the cells underwent separation to obtain CD4+ T cells. The person had a PCR-confirmed SARS-CoV-2 infection during March to December 2020. Participants got two doses of BNT162b2 or mRNA-1273 vaccine. Replacing half the medium with IL-2 medium was done on days 3 and 7. The chain joins TRBV14 to TRBJ1-1; TRBD1 might be the D (6 bases). The receptor was derived from a human donor who had a prior SARS-CoV-2 infection. The sequences come from CD4+ T cells from PBMCs cultured without peptide, collected after COVID-19 vaccination. CDR3 DNA sequence: TGTGCCAGCAGGCAGGGGATTTCCACTGAAGCTTTCTTT. Protein sequence: CASRQGISTEAFF.